These T cell receptor beta chains were read from a single sample in a study of CD8+CD57+ T cells in acquired aplastic anemia. TCRdb ran MiXCR on the reads and lists one entry per CDR3 protein. The sample contains more than 150,000 distinct CDR3 sequences, almost 50% of which appear only once. The sequencing input was sorted CD4+, CD8+, or CD8+CD57+ T cells (not recorded which) from PBMCs. The receptors derive from a human donor with aplastic anemia. The CDR3 runs from the conserved cysteine through the conserved F or W. Fields, in order: V gene, clone size, J gene, D gene, CDR3 protein, CDR3 DNA. A D gene is named only where the DNA matches it firmly. Some rows mark clone size as missing; the rest say once, few, many or name a class of expanded clone.

TRBV20-1,many,TRBJ1-5,.,CSAKTASNQPQHF,TGCAGTGCTAAAACAGCTAGCAATCAGCCCCAGCATTTT
TRBV7-3,.,TRBJ2-5,TRBD2,CASSSYSSGVETQYF,TGTGCCAGCAGCTCCTATTCTAGCGGGGTAGAGACCCAGTACTTC
TRBV24-1,many,TRBJ2-1,TRBD2,CATSGRRGGNNEQFF,TGTGCCACCAGTGGTAGGCGGGGGGGGAACAATGAGCAGTTCTTC
TRBV4-2,.,TRBJ2-7,TRBD2,CASSQDRSGGALYEQYF,TGTGCCAGCAGCCAAGATCGTAGCGGGGGGGCCCTCTACGAGCAGTACTTC
TRBV5-4,many,TRBJ2-3,.,CASSLGSGGGRTDTQYF,TGTGCCAGCAGCTTGGGGAGTGGCGGGGGCCGTACAGATACGCAGTATTTT
TRBV7-6,.,TRBJ1-4,.,CASSFLHYEKLFF,TGTGCCAGCAGTTTCCTTCATTATGAAAAACTGTTTTTT
TRBV10-3,many,TRBJ2-3,TRBD2,CATGGGPRTDTQYF,TGTGCCACCGGGGGGGGTCCGCGCACAGATACGCAGTATTTT
TRBV2,few,TRBJ1-6,.,CASSPRGGSPLHF,TGTGCCAGCAGCCCTAGGGGGGGATCACCCCTCCACTTT
TRBV19,.,TRBJ2-3,.,CASSKSGTLSDTQYF,TGTGCCAGTAGTAAGAGTGGGACACTTTCAGATACGCAGTATTTT
TRBV5-5,many,TRBJ1-6,.,CASSLGGEPYNSPLHF,TGTGCCAGCAGCTTGGGAGGGGAACCCTATAATTCACCCCTCCACTTT